This TCR beta chain was retrieved from a study of blood T cell repertoires in COVID-19. Assignments of participants to cohorts depended upon their own reported clinical history. In germline, CDR1 is LNHDA, CDR2 SQIVND (reference sequence). The CDR3 is 13 residues long. Trimming took 1 base from V and 3 from J, leaving 6 bases between them. Sequenced by immunoSEQ multiplex PCR; TCRdb stores in-frame clones only, minus some. The table shows a few hundred thousand clones, with roughly 91% occurring only once. Specimen: PBMCs or T cells enriched from blood (not recorded which). The source of this sequence is a woman aged 18-35 years who had recovered from COVID-19. The chain employs TRBV19 and TRBJ2-5; possibly TRBD1 for D (5 bases). The chain's CDR3 is CASSIVREETQYF. For the CDR3, the DNA is TGTGCCAGTAGTATAGTCAGGGAAGAGACCCAGTACTTC.